The 11 T cell receptor beta chains reported below all come from one sample, sequenced in a study of cytomegalovirus exposure and HLA in healthy donors. The PCR was carried out with 60 Vbeta primers and 13 Jbeta primers. Sequencing used immunoSEQ multiplex PCR; TCRdb keeps in-frame clones, though not all of them. This sample's clone table lists around 210,000 clones. The sample comprised PBMCs. Every receptor here comes from a woman aged 25 to 39 in good health and CMV-seropositive.

The DNA for the CDR3 is TGTGCCAGCAGTGAACAGGGGGCGTGGGATTCACCCCTCCACTTT. Translation: CASSEQGAWDSPLHF. The chain couples TRBV6-1 to TRBJ1-6, with 8 bases aligning to TRBD1. Germline CDR1 MNHNS, CDR2 SASEGT. The CDR3 is made up of 15 amino acids. The V and J ends lost 2 bases and 8 bases, in that order; junction bases with no gene match: 5.

V and J are TRBV27 and TRBJ1-6; possible D gene TRBD1, 6 bases. CDR1 is MNHEY, CDR2 SMNVEV, per germline (reference sequence). V shed 5 bases and J shed 5 bases, with 13 bases lying between them. The CDR3 loop spans 15 amino acids. DNA of the CDR3: TGTGCCAGCAGTGATGTTGACAGGAATAATTCACCCCTCCACTTT. Translating gives CASSDVDRNNSPLHF.

The genes are TRBV28 and TRBJ2-2; D remains ambiguous. The V and J ends lost 2 bases and 5 bases respectively, with 3 bases between them. Germline V gives CDR1 MDHEN, CDR2 SYDVKM. The CDR3 totals 12 residues. The CDR3 reads CASSLETGELFF. As DNA, the CDR3 is TGTGCCAGCAGTTTAGAGACCGGGGAGCTGTTTTTT.

The chain links TRBV7-8 to TRBJ1-1; D is ambiguous. This CDR3 region has 14 residues. Per germline, CDR1 SGHVS and CDR2 FQNEAQ. V lost 1 base to trimming and J lost 3 bases, with 9 bases between them. CDR3 in amino acids: CASSLGSGYTEAFF. In DNA form, the CDR3 reads TGTGCCAGCAGCTTAGGTTCAGGCTACACTGAAGCTTTCTTT.

This chain connects TRBV28 to TRBJ2-7; D may be TRBD2 (5 bases). Trimming shortened V by 1 base and J by 0 bases, and 16 bases separated the two germline ends. This CDR3 is 17 amino acids long. CDR1 is MDHEN, CDR2 SYDVKM, per germline. CDR3 DNA: TGTGCCAGCAGTTTATTGGAACTAGACCAGGACTCCTACGAGCAGTACTTC. Translated, it gives CASSLLELDQDSYEQYF. The full variable domain, rest sourced from reference TRBV28 and TRBJ2-7, is DVKVTQSSRYLVKRTGEKVFLECVQDMDHENMFWYRQDPGLGLRLIYFSYDVKMKEKGDIPEGYSVSREKKERFSLILESASTNQTSMYLCASSLLELDQDSYEQYFGPGTRLTVT.

This rearrangement joins TRBV7-9 to TRBJ2-5, with TRBD2 matching over 9 bases. The CDR3 loop spans 15 amino acids. CDR1 and CDR2 (germline): SEHNR, FQNEAQ (reference sequence). Trimming cost V 1 base and J 2 bases; bases outside gene matches: 2. The CDR3 sequence is CASSLGAGGQETQYF. The CDR3 coding sequence is TGTGCCAGCAGCTTAGGTGCGGGAGGGCAAGAGACCCAGTACTTC.

On this clone itself: No conserved phenylalanine or tryptophan is present at the end of the CDR3, so a read error is the likely explanation. The chain has TRBV13 and TRBJ1-3, with a possible D match to TRBD1 (6 bases). V was clipped by 4 bases and J by 0 bases, with 16 bases between them. CDR1 and CDR2 from the germline V gene are PRHDT and FYEKMQ (reference sequence). The CDR3 sequence is 17 residues long. The DNA of the CDR3 is TGTGCCAGCAGCTGGACCCAGGACAGTTTCTCTGGAAACACCATATATTCT. It is translated as CASSWTQDSFSGNTIYS.

The J gene is TRBJ1-5, the V gene TRBV19; maybe TRBD1 (5 bases). Per germline, CDR1 LNHDA and CDR2 SQIVND (reference sequence). V was trimmed by 2 bases and J by 2 bases, leaving 10 bases between them. The length of the CDR3 is 15 residues. Here the CDR3 DNA reads TGTGCCAGTAGTATACAGCTAGGGGGCAATCAGCCCCAGCATTTT. Translating gives CASSIQLGGNQPQHF.

The rearrangement joins TRBV7-2 to TRBJ2-7, with 7 bases fitting TRBD2. The CDR3 consists of 15 residues. Germline V gene lookup returns CDR1 SGHTA and CDR2 FQGNSA. After removal of 3 bases from V and 7 bases from J, the junction contained 12 bases not matched to a gene. The CDR3 bases are TGTGCCAGCAGCTTGTCGGTGTCGGGAGGCCGGGAGCAGTACTTC. Translating gives CASSLSVSGGREQYF. The variable domain in full, with the rest retrieved from reference TRBV7-2 and TRBJ2-7, is GAGVSQSPSNKVTEKGKDVELRCDPISGHTALYWYRQSLGQGLEFLIYFQGNSAPDKSGLPSDRFSAERTGGSVSTLTIQRTQQEDSAVYLCASSLSVSGGREQYFGPGTRLTVT.

This chain joins TRBV13 and TRBJ1-3; 7 positions match TRBD1. This CDR3 comprises 16 residues. The trim removed 5 bases at V and 3 bases at J, leaving 10 bases unmatched. Germline V CDR1 and CDR2: PRHDT, FYEKMQ (reference sequence). The CDR3: CASSPRTGHYGNTIYF. The CDR3 region has the DNA TGTGCCAGCAGCCCGCGGACAGGTCACTATGGAAACACCATATATTTT.

This chain connects TRBV6-6 to TRBJ2-7; TRBD1 matches at 11 bases. The CDR3 spans 14 residues. Trimming cost V 4 bases and J 3 bases; bases outside gene matches: 2. Germline V gives CDR1 MNHNY, CDR2 SVGAGI (reference sequence). CDR3 bases: TGTGCCAGCAGTTCCGGGACAGGGGGCTACGAGCAGTACTTC. Translation: CASSSGTGGYEQYF.